This TCR beta chain was sequenced for a study of cytomegalovirus exposure and HLA in healthy donors. General observations from the study: Later analysis identified several of the most significant clusters that appeared linked to common viral pathogens.

Notes on this clone: Antigen specificity is unknown.

CDR3 size: 17 residues. Germline-derived CDR1 and CDR2 are ENHRY and SYGVKD. V was clipped by 0 bases and J by 6 bases; unmatched bases: 10. Primers: 60 Vbeta forward and 13 Jbeta reverse. Produced via immunoSEQ multiplex PCR; TCRdb's table is partial and in-frame only. This table holds around 140,000 clones, roughly 72% found once. This receptor was taken from a male donor in good health and CMV-seronegative. The source material was PBMCs. The chain has TRBV10-3 and TRBJ2-1, with 8 positions matching TRBD2. For the CDR3, the DNA is TGTGCCATCAGTGAGTCGGCCAGCGGGGGTATAATCAATGAGCAGTTCTTC. Its protein is CAISESASGGIINEQFF.